A selection of T cell receptor beta chains follows, all from one sample in a study of breast tumors, draining lymph nodes, adjacent tissues. TCRdb called the multiplex PCR reads again in MiXCR, with one record for every CDR3 protein. The profile shows approximately 21,000 distinct CDR3 sequences, approximately 40% of them singletons. Material: breast tumor tissue. The receptors come from a female donor with breast cancer. Some clones in this sample may be carry-over from other donors' samples. CDR3s leave out the opening cysteine and the closing phenylalanine or tryptophan.

J | V | length | CDR3
TRBJ2-1 | TRBV30 | 13 | AWSISGRPYNEQF
TRBJ2-2 | TRBV12-3/TRBV12-4 | 11 | ASSPGSTGELF
TRBJ2-7 | TRBV29-1 | 12 | SAFGAGNTYEQY
TRBJ1-3 | TRBV9 | 14 | ASSDRQNPSGNTIY
TRBJ2-2 | TRBV20-1 | 12 | SASSGRHTGELF
TRBJ2-1 | TRBV24-1 | 11 | ATSDTGRNEQF
TRBJ2-3 | TRBV5-6 | 12 | ASGLAVSTDTQY
TRBJ2-7 | TRBV2 | 11 | ANHRETSNEQY
TRBJ1-2 | TRBV6-5 | 10 | ASSYRNYGYT
TRBJ1-3 | TRBV7-2 | 13 | ASSLFGAWVHTIY
TRBJ2-3 | TRBV13 | 15 | ASSRIQRESGTDTQY
TRBJ2-1 | TRBV10-3 | 17 | AISGSVEGLTTSYNEQF
TRBJ2-7 | TRBV20-1 | 9 | SGTVGYEQY
TRBJ2-2 | TRBV2 | 15 | ASSLEPATQNTGELF
TRBJ2-1 | TRBV11-1 | 12 | ASSSRDVYNEQF
TRBJ1-4 | TRBV5-5 | 12 | ASSSVATNEKLF
TRBJ1-2 | TRBV20-1 | 11 | SARARPGYGYT
TRBJ1-4 | TRBV20-1 | 13 | SASGFRGLGEKLF
TRBJ2-7 | TRBV9 | 12 | ASSPGQGAYEQY
TRBJ1-2 | TRBV5-1 | 12 | ASSLFSGVYGYT
TRBJ2-1 | TRBV11-3 | 13 | ASSLRSTAINEQF
TRBJ1-2 | TRBV7-9 | 11 | ASSSQGNYGYT
TRBJ2-3 | TRBV7-2 | 11 | ASVRGGTDTQY
TRBJ2-5 | TRBV7-2 | 9 | ASRSQETQY
TRBJ2-5 | TRBV6-1 | 13 | ASSQEGAGWETQY
TRBJ2-7 | TRBV6-4 | 14 | ASSDSYRVLNYEQY
TRBJ2-7 | TRBV7-2 | 11 | ASSLVLADEQY
TRBJ2-7 | TRBV12-3/TRBV12-4 | 10 | ASRREVDEQY
TRBJ2-5 | TRBV5-1 | 12 | ASSLLSYQETQY
TRBJ2-3 | TRBV29-1 | 14 | SVDVLAGSSTDTQY
TRBJ2-2 | TRBV11-1 | 12 | ASSLAQDTGELF
TRBJ2-1 | TRBV11-2 | 12 | ASSLVAGINEQF
TRBJ2-3 | TRBV9 | 14 | ASSGSVFLAPDTQY
TRBJ1-6 | TRBV5-8 | 13 | ASSLAAERRSPLH
TRBJ2-1 | TRBV9 | 13 | ASSVGTENYNEQF
TRBJ2-1 | TRBV5-1 | 14 | ASNSGGLAGVDEQF
TRBJ2-7 | TRBV19 | 12 | DSSLTYGSYEQY
TRBJ2-5 | TRBV5-6 | 13 | ASSGGVRGQETQY
TRBJ2-7 | TRBV5-4 | 13 | ASSLAGGRAYEQY
TRBJ2-7 | TRBV20-1 | 11 | SATKGPIGEQY
TRBJ1-2 | TRBV20-1 | 10 | SAWDTAYGYT
TRBJ2-5 | TRBV7-2 | 16 | ASSLSTASGGGWETQY
TRBJ2-6 | TRBV20-1 | 11 | SASALGANVLT
TRBJ2-1 | TRBV9 | 9 | ASRPGNEQF
TRBJ2-5 | TRBV24-1 | 13 | ATSDLRTGEKTQY
TRBJ1-3 | TRBV15 | 16 | ATSRDGWVSYSGNTIY
TRBJ2-5 | TRBV14 | 15 | ASSQAGVVTAQETQY
TRBJ1-4 | TRBV4-3 | 12 | ASSQKGQGEKLF
TRBJ2-1 | TRBV5-1 | 13 | ASSSGTSPSNEQF
TRBJ2-7 | TRBV25-1 | 11 | ATKGQGDYEQY
TRBJ2-7 | TRBV3-1 | 10 | ASSHSSYEQY